Presented here are 30 T cell receptor beta chains from one specimen sequenced in a study of blood T cell repertoires in COVID-19. This table comes from immunoSEQ multiplex PCR, and its TCRdb copy is limited to in-frame clones, with some not included. The table includes 40,000 to 65,000 clones, 85% to 90% detected once. Sequencing was done on a sample of peripheral blood. Receptors were obtained from a man aged 65 to 85 with active COVID-19.

The V call is TRBV3-1 (or the pseudogene TRBV3-2), the J call TRBJ2-3; D is uncertain. Per the germline V gene, CDR1 is LGHDT and CDR2 is YNNKEL (reference sequence). The CDR3 sequence is 12 residues long. Trimming removed 4 bases at V and 6 bases at J, with 8 bases between. The CDR3 sequence is CASSRVLDTQYF. CDR3 bases: TGTGCCAGCAGCCGAGTCTTGGATACGCAGTATTTT.

The gene calls are TRBV4-3 and TRBJ1-2, with unresolved D. Trimming took off 0 bases at V and 5 bases at J, with 13 bases between the two ends. This CDR3 spans 15 amino acids. Germline V lookup: CDR1 LGHNA, CDR2 YSLEER. Here the CDR3 reads CASSQDRGPFYGYTF. CDR3 nucleotides: TGCGCCAGCAGCCAAGACCGGGGTCCATTTTATGGCTACACCTTC.

V usage is TRBV29-1 and J usage is TRBJ1-5; 9 nucleotides align to TRBD1. Trimming took 4 bases from V and 4 from J; bases not matched to a gene: 2. In germline, CDR1 is SQVTM, CDR2 ANQGSEA. This CDR3 has 13 amino acids. DNA for the CDR3: TGCAGCGTTGGGACAGGGGTTAATCAGCCCCAGCATTTT. The encoded protein is CSVGTGVNQPQHF.

The chain carries TRBV29-1 and TRBJ1-5; D is unclear. Germline loops: CDR1 SQVTM, CDR2 ANQGSEA. V lost 7 bases, J lost 4 bases, and 14 bases lay in between. This CDR3 is 13 amino acids long. The CDR3 loop is CSASGGPNQPQHF. DNA of the CDR3: TGCAGCGCCTCAGGAGGACCTAATCAGCCCCAGCATTTT.

This chain links TRBV12-3 or TRBV12-4 with TRBJ2-1; D unclear. The V end was cut by 2 bases, the J end by 4 bases, with 6 bases between. The length of the CDR3 is 13 residues. CDR3 in amino acids: CASSLSGYNEQFF. In DNA, the CDR3 is TGTGCCAGCAGTTTATCCGGGTACAATGAGCAGTTCTTC.

This chain links TRBV27 with TRBJ1-2; 7 positions agree with TRBD1. CDR1 and CDR2 from the germline V gene are MNHEY and SMNVEV (reference sequence). This CDR3 has 16 residues. Trimming cost V 7 bases and J 10 bases; bases outside gene matches: 21. Here the CDR3 DNA reads TGTGCCAGCACTCCTTGGCCGGGACAGTCTACAGAGGACTACACCTTC. This translates into CASTPWPGQSTEDYTF.

The chain uses TRBV14 and TRBJ2-1, with a possible D match to TRBD2 (5 bases). CDR1 and CDR2 from the germline V gene are SGHDN and FVKESK. V lost 0 bases and J 9 bases, leaving 12 bases between the germline ends. The CDR3 length is 14 residues. The chain's CDR3 is CASSQDRRGGEQFF. Here the CDR3 DNA reads TGTGCCAGCAGCCAAGATAGGAGAGGAGGTGAGCAGTTCTTC.

The V gene is TRBV14, the J gene TRBJ1-1, with D maybe TRBD1 (5 bases). The CDR3 sequence is 12 residues long. The V end lost 5 bases, the J end lost 11 bases, and 15 bases lay between the germline ends. Germline V gene data show CDR1 as SGHDN and CDR2 as FVKESK. CDR3 DNA: TGTGCCAGCAGCAATTCAGGGATTAGTGCTTTCTTT. Translation gives CASSNSGISAFF.

This sequence joins TRBV6-5 and TRBJ1-1; the match to TRBD1 covers 8 bases. This CDR3 contains 14 residues. The germline CDR1 and CDR2 sequences are MNHEY and SVGAGI. V lost 4 bases, J lost 3 bases, and 4 bases stayed unmatched. CDR3 amino acids: CASSLDREDTEAFF. For the CDR3, the DNA is TGTGCCAGCAGTTTGGACAGGGAGGACACTGAAGCTTTCTTT.

This clone was counted a single time. The chain links TRBV12-3 or TRBV12-4 to TRBJ1-1; TRBD1 aligns across 7 bases. V was pared by 6 bases and J by 5 bases, with 0 bases of the junction left unmatched. The CDR3 covers 11 residues. The CDR3 loop reads CASRQGTEAFF. The CDR3 DNA reads as TGTGCCAGCAGACAGGGGACTGAAGCTTTCTTT.

The rearrangement uses TRBV7-2 and TRBJ1-6; D may be TRBD1 (6 bases). The CDR3 has 16 amino acids. The germline V gene encodes CDR1 SGHTA and CDR2 FQGNSA. Trimming shortened V by 5 bases and J by 4 bases, and 15 bases separated the two germline ends. The CDR3 coding sequence is TGTGCCAGCAGCCGGACAGCGGAGATTTATAATTCACCCCTCCACTTT. This translates into CASSRTAEIYNSPLHF.

The J gene is TRBJ2-7, the V gene TRBV6-5; 7 positions agree with TRBD1. V was clipped by 0 bases and J by 7 bases; unmatched bases: 6. Germline V CDR1 and CDR2: MNHEY, SVGAGI. The CDR3 is made up of 14 amino acids. The CDR3 region is CASSYSLGGLEQYF. CDR3 nucleotides: TGTGCCAGCAGTTACTCGCTAGGGGGCTTAGAGCAGTACTTC.

V and J are TRBV7-8 and TRBJ2-5; D uncertain. Between the trimmed V and J ends, which lost 5 bases and 7 bases, there was a span of 17 bases. This CDR3 contains 14 residues. Germline V CDR1 and CDR2: SGHVS, FQNEAQ. The chain's CDR3 is CASSALGRVVTQYF. The DNA of the CDR3 is TGTGCCAGCAGCGCACTCGGTCGGGTTGTGACCCAGTACTTC.

CDR3 amino acids: CASSFVGLAGGLGAYEQYF. CDR3 bases: TGTGCCAGCAGTTTTGTTGGACTAGCGGGGGGGCTCGGAGCCTACGAGCAGTACTTC. The chain joins TRBV28 to TRBJ2-7; the match to TRBD2 covers 15 bases. The germline CDR1 and CDR2 sequences are MDHEN and SYDVKM. This CDR3 spans 19 amino acids. The ends lost 3 bases at V and 2 bases at J; junction bases unmatched: 11. The entire variable domain, with the rest obtained from reference TRBV28 and TRBJ2-7, is as follows: DVKVTQSSRYLVKRTGEKVFLECVQDMDHENMFWYRQDPGLGLRLIYFSYDVKMKEKGDIPEGYSVSREKKERFSLILESASTNQTSMYLCASSFVGLAGGLGAYEQYFGPGTRLTVT.

The chain has TRBV6-6 and TRBJ2-7; 8 bases map to TRBD2. In germline, CDR1 is MNHNY, CDR2 SVGAGI (reference sequence). The V segment lost 4 bases and the J segment 2 bases; nucleotides outside the gene matches: 10. The CDR3 totals 16 residues. CDR3 nucleotide sequence: TGTGCCAGCAGTTCTTCCGGGGGGGGTGCCGCCTACGAGCAGTACTTC. This translates into CASSSSGGGAAYEQYF.

J is TRBJ2-2 and V is TRBV30; the D gene is possibly TRBD1 (6 bases). Trimming removed 3 bases from V and 3 bases from J, with 8 bases in between. Germline V gene sequence: CDR1 GTSNPN, CDR2 SVGIG (reference sequence). CDR3 length: 13 residues. The CDR3 nucleotides read TGTGCCTGGAGACAGGGTGACACCGGGGAGCTGTTTTTT. Translated: CAWRQGDTGELFF. Together with reference TRBV30 and TRBJ2-2, the CDR3 gives the full variable domain: SQTIHQWPATLVQPVGSPLSLECTVEGTSNPNLYWYRQAAGRGLQLLFYSVGIGQISSEVPQNLSASRPQDRQFILSSKKLLLSDSGFYLCAWRQGDTGELFFGEGSRLTVL.

The chain couples TRBV4-3 to TRBJ2-1, with no clear D. Trimming shortened V by 3 bases and J by 6 bases, and 9 bases separated the two germline ends. This CDR3 has 13 residues. Germline CDR1 and CDR2: LGHNA and YSLEER. CDR3 in amino acids: CASSHPTGNEQFF. CDR3 sequence (DNA): TGCGCCAGCAGCCACCCGACTGGCAATGAGCAGTTCTTC.

V and J are TRBV2 and TRBJ1-2, with D perhaps TRBD1 (6 bases). CDR1 SNHLY and CDR2 FYNNEI come from the germline V gene. V lost 10 bases to trimming and J lost 5 bases, with 17 bases between them. CDR3 length equals 13 residues. This chain's CDR3 is CANLQGSNYGYTF. CDR3 DNA: TGTGCCAACTTACAGGGCTCAAATTATGGCTACACCTTC.

The CDR3 loop is CASSGGLAGQETQYF. As DNA, the CDR3 is TGTGCCAGCAGCGGGGGACTAGCGGGGCAAGAGACCCAGTACTTC. This chain links TRBV9 with TRBJ2-5; 13 nucleotides match TRBD2. With 3 bases clipped from V and 2 bases from J, the junction kept 1 base outside the gene matches. Germline V gene data show CDR1 as SGDLS and CDR2 as YYNGEE. CDR3 length equals 15 residues.

V and J are TRBV9 and TRBJ1-1; D call uncertain. The CDR3 runs to 13 residues. V was cut by 2 bases and J by 3 bases, with 8 bases left in between. The germline V gene has CDR1 SGDLS and CDR2 YYNGEE. In nucleotides, the CDR3 is TGTGCCAGCAGCGTTGACACTGACACTGAAGCTTTCTTT. This gives the protein CASSVDTDTEAFF.

The rearrangement uses TRBV11-2 and TRBJ2-5; D not resolved. Germline CDR1 is SGHAT and CDR2 is FQNNGV. The CDR3 totals 12 residues. The germline V and J ends were trimmed by 3 bases and 4 bases, with 6 bases remaining between them. Here the CDR3 DNA reads TGTGCCAGCAGCTTCGTATCAGAGACCCAGTACTTC. Residues: CASSFVSETQYF.

This rearrangement joins TRBV5-1 to TRBJ2-2, with 11 bases fitting TRBD1. Per the germline V gene, CDR1 is SGHRS and CDR2 is YFSETQ. The CDR3 is 15 amino acids. The V gene end was trimmed by 4 bases and the J gene end by 7 bases; junction bases not matched to a gene: 6. Here the CDR3 DNA reads TGCGCCAGCAGCCGCGGACAGGGGGCGGGCGGGGAGCTGTTTTTT. Translation: CASSRGQGAGGELFF.

The chain employs TRBV2 and TRBJ1-6; 12 bases are shared with TRBD1. This CDR3 region has 15 residues. With V trimmed by 8 bases and J by 6 bases, 5 bases remained unmatched. In germline, CDR1 is SNHLY, CDR2 FYNNEI. This CDR3 is CASSGTGGSNSPLHF. The CDR3 coding sequence is TGTGCCAGCTCCGGGACAGGGGGCTCTAATTCACCCCTCCACTTT.

This clone showed up just once. This sequence joins TRBV14 and TRBJ1-1; D is possibly TRBD1 (5 bases). V was pared by 4 bases and J by 2 bases, with 11 bases between. Germline CDR1 and CDR2: SGHDN and FVKESK. The CDR3 sequence is 14 residues long. Here the CDR3 reads CASSLGHRNTEAFF. In nucleotides, the CDR3 is TGTGCCAGCAGCCTTGGACACCGAAACACTGAAGCTTTCTTT.

The J gene is TRBJ1-1, the V gene TRBV9; D gene ambiguous. V lost 0 bases, J lost 1 base, and 10 bases lay in between. This CDR3 spans 15 amino acids. Germline V gene lookup returns CDR1 SGDLS and CDR2 YYNGEE. The chain's CDR3 is CASSVGPEQNTEAFF. CDR3 DNA sequence: TGTGCCAGCAGCGTAGGCCCGGAGCAGAACACTGAAGCTTTCTTT.

The V call is TRBV9, the J call TRBJ2-1; 12 bases are shared with TRBD2. This CDR3 has 15 residues. Germline V CDR1 and CDR2: SGDLS, YYNGEE. Trimming removed 0 bases from V and 6 bases from J; junction bases left unmatched: 1. DNA for the CDR3: TGTGCCAGCAGCGTAGTACTAGCGGGGGGCAATGAGCAGTTCTTC. Its protein product is CASSVVLAGGNEQFF.

This rearrangement joins TRBV5-6 to TRBJ1-5, with a possible D match to TRBD1 (5 bases). Deletions cut 2 bases from V and 2 bases from J, with 8 bases between. CDR3 length equals 14 residues. CDR1 and CDR2 (germline): SGHDT, YYEEEE. Written as DNA, the CDR3 is TGTGCCAGCAGCTTCATGACAGGCAATCAGCCCCAGCATTTT. Its translation is CASSFMTGNQPQHF. The full variable domain, with the rest looked up from reference TRBV5-6 and TRBJ1-5, is DAGVTQSPTHLIKTRGQQVTLRCSPKSGHDTVSWYQQALGQGPQFIFQYYEEEERQRGNFPDRFSGHQFPNYSSELNVNALLLGDSALYLCASSFMTGNQPQHFGDGTRLSIL.

The chain joins TRBV24-1 to TRBJ1-2; TRBD1 matches at 7 bases. CDR3 length equals 13 residues. V was pared by 4 bases and J by 4 bases, with 2 bases of the junction left unmatched. Per germline, CDR1 KGHDR and CDR2 SFDVKD. This CDR3 is CATSDGDSYGYTF. The CDR3 bases are TGTGCCACCAGTGACGGGGACAGCTATGGCTACACCTTC.

The chain couples TRBV12-3 or TRBV12-4 to TRBJ1-1; TRBD1 matches 8 bases. The V and J ends lost 8 bases and 6 bases, in that order; junction bases with no gene match: 8. The CDR3 covers 13 residues. The CDR3 sequence is CASRTGKAPEAFF. DNA for the CDR3: TGTGCCAGCCGGACAGGGAAGGCCCCTGAAGCTTTCTTT.

Here the CDR3 DNA reads TGTGCCAGCAGGCCCAACTCTGCCACGCCGGTATACGAGCAGTACTTC. Encoded protein: CASRPNSATPVYEQYF. The V gene is TRBV11-3, the J gene TRBJ2-7, with D unresolved. The CDR3 has 16 residues. Trimming cost V 6 bases and J 4 bases, with 22 bases left between them. CDR1 SGHNT and CDR2 YENEEA come from the germline V gene.